This passage covers 22 T cell receptor beta chains from one sample sequenced in a study of T-cell reconstitution after alpha-beta-depleted transplantation in children. As it was prepared, the TCRbeta library received unique molecular identifiers. Each CDR3 protein is one row after TCRdb ran MiXCR on the PCR reads. The sample lists about 580,000 distinct CDR3 sequences, 23% occurring once. This specimen consisted of PBMCs, mostly from graft donor cells, obtained 360 days after TCRalphabeta/CD19-depleted stem cell transplant. All receptors come from a boy under two years old who had a stem cell transplant for acute myeloid leukemia, so the T cells may come from the graft donor.

The rearrangement uses TRBV6-5 and TRBJ1-1; TRBD1 aligns across 7 bases. Germline CDR1 is MNHEY and CDR2 is SVGAGI. The CDR3 is 16 residues long. V dropped 0 bases and J dropped 5; count of bases not matched to a gene: 9. CDR3 in DNA: TGTGCCAGCAGTTACTCCGGCACAGGGGCCCTGACTGAAGCTTTCTTT. Its protein is CASSYSGTGALTEAFF.

This clonotype turned up a few times. The rearrangement joins TRBV7-9 to TRBJ2-1; D unclear. CDR1 and CDR2 from the germline V gene are SEHNR and FQNEAQ (reference sequence). This CDR3 spans 13 amino acids. Between the trimmed V and J ends, which lost 3 bases and 12 bases, there was a span of 15 bases. CDR3 region: CASSFNLPAGQFF. CDR3 DNA: TGTGCCAGCAGCTTCAACTTACCGGCAGGGCAGTTCTTC.

This chain connects TRBV29-1 to TRBJ2-1; TRBD1 agrees at 9 bases. The V gene's germline CDR1 is SQVTM and CDR2 ANQGSEA. The CDR3 is made up of 15 amino acids. J lost 4 bases, V lost 3 bases, and 7 bases had no gene match. Here the CDR3 DNA reads TGCAGCGTTGAGAATGGGACAGGGACGTACAATGAGCAGTTCTTC. This encodes CSVENGTGTYNEQFF.

This clonotype was seen repeatedly, ten times or more. V is TRBV7-2 and J is TRBJ1-5, with D unclear. The germline V gene has CDR1 SGHTA and CDR2 FQGNSA. V lost 3 bases, J lost 3 bases, and 12 bases lay in between. CDR3 size: 15 residues. CDR3 sequence (DNA): TGTGCCAGCAGCTTGAGGACGGAACCCAATCAGCCCCAGCATTTT. The encoded protein is CASSLRTEPNQPQHF.

J is TRBJ2-1 and V is TRBV6-5, with D possibly TRBD2 on 6 matching bases. The CDR3 extends over 15 amino acids. Germline assignment: CDR1 MNHEY and CDR2 SVGAGI. The germline V and J ends were trimmed by 2 bases and 4 bases, with 12 bases remaining between them. CDR3 protein: CASSYHPGDYNEQFF. DNA for the CDR3: TGTGCCAGCAGTTACCACCCGGGGGATTACAATGAGCAGTTCTTC.

There are a few counts of this clonotype. The V and J genes are TRBV10-3 and TRBJ2-5; tentatively, D is TRBD1 (5 bases). Trimming pared 5 bases from V and 3 bases from J, leaving 13 bases between. The CDR3 is 14 amino acids. Germline CDR1 is ENHRY and CDR2 is SYGVKD. The CDR3 region is CAISNSAGKETQYF. The CDR3 nucleotides are TGTGCCATCAGTAATTCGGCAGGGAAAGAGACCCAGTACTTC.

The sample holds many counts of this clonotype. The gene calls are TRBV20-1 and TRBJ2-3, with D hard to call. V was trimmed by 5 bases and J by 2 bases, leaving 17 bases between them. Germline CDR1 and CDR2: DFQATT and SNEGSKA (reference sequence). The CDR3 is made up of 15 amino acids. The CDR3 nucleotides read TGCAGTGCTTTAACCGGACGGCCGAACACAGATACGCAGTATTTT. Amino acid sequence: CSALTGRPNTDTQYF.

This clonotype was seen repeatedly, ten times or more. This chain links TRBV5-6 with TRBJ2-3; perhaps TRBD2 as D (6 bases). In germline, CDR1 is SGHDT, CDR2 YYEEEE. V was pared by 5 bases and J by 2 bases, with 18 bases between. The CDR3 consists of 16 residues. For the CDR3, the DNA is TGTGCCAGCAGTCGGAGAGGCCTAGCGTCCACAGATACGCAGTATTTT. Translated, it gives CASSRRGLASTDTQYF.

The chain recombines TRBV7-2 with TRBJ2-3, with D perhaps TRBD1 (5 bases). Trimming shortened V by 4 bases and J by 2 bases, and 16 bases separated the two germline ends. The CDR3 has 16 residues. CDR1 is SGHTA, CDR2 FQGNSA, per germline. CDR3 DNA sequence: TGTGCCAGCAGCTCAAGTGGGGCCTTATACACAGATACGCAGTATTTT. This encodes CASSSSGALYTDTQYF.

The table lists this clonotype with a few counts. DNA of the CDR3: TGTGCCAGCAGTTTATTGCGGGAGACTAGCACAGATACGCAGTATTTT. It codes for CASSLLRETSTDTQYF. The genes are TRBV12-3 or TRBV12-4 and TRBJ2-3; 7 nucleotides align to TRBD2. The CDR3 runs 16 residues. The V gene end was trimmed by 2 bases and the J gene end by 0 bases; junction bases not matched to a gene: 5.

This sequence joins TRBV20-1 and TRBJ2-3; 9 bases line up with TRBD2. The germline V gene has CDR1 DFQATT and CDR2 SNEGSKA (reference sequence). CDR3 size: 15 residues. Trimming removed 3 bases from V and 5 bases from J; junction bases left unmatched: 9. CDR3 protein: CSASIAGVGGDTQYF. The CDR3 coding sequence is TGCAGTGCTAGCATAGCGGGGGTTGGGGGAGATACGCAGTATTTT.

J is TRBJ2-7 and V is TRBV15, with TRBD2 matching 12 bases. The CDR3 runs to 17 residues. The V gene's germline CDR1 is LNHNV and CDR2 YYDKDF (reference sequence). V was pared by 2 bases and J by 5 bases, with 10 bases of the junction left unmatched. DNA for the CDR3: TGTGCCACCAGCAGATGGGACTTGACTAGCGGGGGCGACGAGCAGTACTTC. Translation gives CATSRWDLTSGGDEQYF.

This rearrangement joins TRBV20-1 to TRBJ2-6; TRBD1 matches 8 bases. Germline V gene data show CDR1 as DFQATT and CDR2 as SNEGSKA (reference sequence). The ends lost 3 bases at V and 0 bases at J; junction bases unmatched: 7. This CDR3 spans 17 amino acids. The CDR3 region is CSARTKGQVSGANVLTF. DNA of the CDR3: TGCAGTGCTAGGACCAAGGGACAGGTCTCTGGGGCCAACGTCCTGACTTTC.

This clonotype was found many times. This chain connects TRBV29-1 to TRBJ1-5; D is possibly TRBD1 (5 bases). CDR1 and CDR2 (germline): SQVTM, ANQGSEA. V lost 6 bases and J 4 bases, leaving 16 bases between the germline ends. This CDR3 is built from 14 residues. The CDR3 is CSVGSGTGNQPQHF. DNA of the CDR3: TGCAGCGTAGGCTCCGGGACCGGGAATCAGCCCCAGCATTTT. The full variable domain, its missing parts supplied by reference TRBV29-1 and TRBJ1-5, is SAVISQKPSRDICQRGTSLTIQCQVDSQVTMMFWYRQQPGQSLTLIATANQGSEATYESGFVIDKFPISRPNLTFSTLTVSNMSPEDSSIYLCSVGSGTGNQPQHFGDGTRLSIL.

This clonotype has just a few counts. The chain links TRBV20-1 to TRBJ2-7; D is unresolved. Germline V gene lookup returns CDR1 DFQATT and CDR2 SNEGSKA (reference sequence). V was shortened by 3 bases and J by 7 bases, with 19 bases between the two germline ends. CDR3 length equals 14 residues. CDR3 sequence: CSASGPGPSREQYF. In DNA, the CDR3 is TGCAGTGCTAGTGGTCCGGGCCCCTCACGGGAGCAGTACTTC.

This clonotype was observed at least ten times. CDR3 region: CSARRQGNEQFF. CDR3 bases: TGCAGTGCTAGAAGACAGGGCAATGAGCAGTTCTTC. The genes are TRBV20-1 and TRBJ2-1; TRBD1 matches 7 bases. The length of the CDR3 is 12 residues. Trimming at V came to 2 bases and at J to 6 bases, leaving 1 base not matched to a gene. Germline V gene sequence: CDR1 DFQATT, CDR2 SNEGSKA (reference sequence).

The rearrangement joins TRBV5-5 to TRBJ2-5; TRBD1 aligns across 7 bases. Germline V gene lookup returns CDR1 SGHKS and CDR2 YYEKEE (reference sequence). Trimming removed 2 bases from V and 5 bases from J; junction bases left unmatched: 6. The CDR3 contains 14 residues. CDR3 bases: TGTGCCAGCAGCTTACAGGGGATCGGGGAGACCCAGTACTTC. Encoded protein: CASSLQGIGETQYF.

The J gene is TRBJ2-1, the V gene TRBV20-1; the match to TRBD2 covers 10 bases. The CDR3 spans 16 residues. The V and J ends lost 0 bases and 3 bases, in that order; junction bases with no gene match: 5. CDR1 is DFQATT and CDR2 is SNEGSKA in the germline V gene (reference sequence). The CDR3 bases are TGCAGTGCTAGAGAAATTGAGCGGGGGGGCTACAATGAGCAGTTCTTC. Its translation is CSAREIERGGYNEQFF.

This chain links TRBV4-3 with TRBJ1-1; D is possibly TRBD1 (5 bases). The V gene lost 0 bases and the J gene lost 0 bases, with 17 bases spanning the gap. CDR1 LGHNA and CDR2 YSLEER come from the germline V gene. The length of the CDR3 is 18 residues. The CDR3 region has the DNA TGCGCCAGCAGCCAAGAAACCCCATTGGGGGGAATGAACACTGAAGCTTTCTTT. It yields the protein CASSQETPLGGMNTEAFF.

This chain connects TRBV20-1 to TRBJ2-1, with 10 bases identical to TRBD1. Germline-derived CDR1 and CDR2 are DFQATT and SNEGSKA (reference sequence). J lost 15 bases, V lost 0 bases, and 17 bases had no gene match. CDR3 length: 16 amino acids. CDR3 nucleotides: TGCAGTGCTAGAGATCGTGAGGGGGTTTTGAGGGACAGGGGGTTCTTC. This codes for CSARDREGVLRDRGFF.

This clonotype was recorded at least ten times. The genes are TRBV12-3 or TRBV12-4 and TRBJ2-7; 8 positions agree with TRBD1. The V gene end was trimmed by 8 bases and the J gene end by 3 bases; junction bases not matched to a gene: 6. The CDR3 sequence is 13 residues long. CDR3 amino acids: CASSGQAHYEQYF. The CDR3 coding sequence is TGTGCCAGCTCGGGACAGGCCCACTACGAGCAGTACTTC.

This sequence joins TRBV7-9 and TRBJ2-7; either TRBD1 or TRBD2 may supply D (5 bases each). Trimming left V 1 base short and J 5 bases short, with 12 bases between. The CDR3 loop spans 14 amino acids. Germline-derived CDR1 and CDR2 are SEHNR and FQNEAQ (reference sequence). The CDR3 protein is CASSLVVGEHEQYF. Here the CDR3 DNA reads TGTGCCAGCAGCTTAGTAGTGGGGGAGCACGAGCAGTACTTC.